The clone carrying this T cell receptor beta chain was picked up many times. This CDR3 is built from 18 residues. The ends lost 5 bases at V and 10 bases at J; junction bases unmatched: 19. The data were obtained in a study of immune characterization of retroperitoneal liposarcoma. TCRdb independently ran MiXCR on the PCR reads; one entry per CDR3 protein. The sample lists over 8,000 distinct CDR3 sequences, roughly 26% occurring once. The clonotype comes from a female donor with retroperitoneal liposarcoma. Specimen: tumor tissue. This chain joins TRBV12-3 or TRBV12-4 and TRBJ2-1, with TRBD2 identical over 11 bases. This chain's CDR3 is CASSETQKLAGVPYEQFF. DNA for the CDR3: TGTGCCAGCAGTGAGACACAAAAACTAGCGGGGGTCCCCTACGAGCAGTTCTTC.